A selection of T cell receptor beta chains follows, all from one sample in a study of blood T cell repertoires in COVID-19. Sequencing used immunoSEQ multiplex PCR; TCRdb keeps in-frame clones, though not all of them. The data contain under 95,000 clones, approximately 79% of them seen just once; the ten biggest clones take up around 27%. The sequenced material came from peripheral blood. The receptor source for this set is a man between 60 and 70 years old with active or convalescent COVID-19. Each CDR3 is given with its conserved first and last residue. The order of the fields is J gene, clone size, V gene, D gene, CDR3 protein, CDR3 DNA. D genes are given only for firm matches. The size of a clone is reported for some rows only, either as once, few or many, or as a class for expanded clones.

j_gene: TRBJ1-4; abundance: NA; v_gene: TRBV5-6; d_gene: NA; CDR3aa: CASSLKTTRPEKLFF; CDR3nt: TGTGCCAGCAGCTTGAAGACAACTCGTCCGGAAAAACTGTTTTTT
j_gene: TRBJ1-1; abundance: NA; v_gene: TRBV19; d_gene: NA; CDR3aa: CASSPAGSRGNTEAFF; CDR3nt: TGTGCCAGTAGTCCCGCCGGGTCCCGCGGGAACACTGAAGCTTTCTTT
j_gene: TRBJ2-3; abundance: NA; v_gene: TRBV11-2; d_gene: NA; CDR3aa: CASSLGAGLGDTQYF; CDR3nt: TGTGCCAGCAGCTTAGGGGCAGGACTTGGGGATACGCAGTATTTT
j_gene: TRBJ1-1; abundance: NA; v_gene: TRBV7-9; d_gene: NA; CDR3aa: CASSLEASAEAFF; CDR3nt: TGTGCCAGCAGCTTGGAGGCCTCTGCTGAAGCTTTCTTT
j_gene: TRBJ2-1; abundance: NA; v_gene: TRBV5-1; d_gene: TRBD1; CDR3aa: CASSSGQDPYNEQFF; CDR3nt: TGCGCCAGCAGCTCGGGACAGGATCCCTACAATGAGCAGTTCTTC
j_gene: TRBJ1-1; abundance: NA; v_gene: TRBV10-3; d_gene: NA; CDR3aa: CAISKEQNTEAFF; CDR3nt: TGTGCCATCAGTAAAGAACAGAACACTGAAGCTTTCTTT
j_gene: TRBJ2-1; abundance: once; v_gene: TRBV7-3; d_gene: TRBD2; CDR3aa: CASSLTGLAEGYNEQFF; CDR3nt: TGTGCCAGCAGCTTAACGGGACTAGCGGAGGGCTACAATGAGCAGTTCTTC
j_gene: TRBJ2-7; abundance: NA; v_gene: TRBV7-3; d_gene: TRBD1; CDR3aa: CASSPSDRGFYEQYF; CDR3nt: TGTGCCAGCAGTCCTTCGGACAGGGGGTTCTACGAGCAGTACTTC
j_gene: TRBJ1-6; abundance: NA; v_gene: TRBV9; d_gene: NA; CDR3aa: CASSVAPGTGSPLHF; CDR3nt: TGTGCCAGCAGCGTAGCCCCGGGAACGGGTTCACCCCTCCACTTT
j_gene: TRBJ2-1; abundance: NA; v_gene: TRBV10-2; d_gene: TRBD2; CDR3aa: CASRVSGGANNEQFF; CDR3nt: TGCGCCAGCAGGGTTAGCGGGGGGGCAAACAATGAGCAGTTCTTC
j_gene: TRBJ2-2; abundance: NA; v_gene: TRBV9; d_gene: NA; CDR3aa: CASSTKIGGNTGELFF; CDR3nt: TGTGCCAGCAGCACCAAAATAGGGGGGAACACCGGGGAGCTGTTTTTT
j_gene: TRBJ1-1; abundance: NA; v_gene: TRBV11-2; d_gene: NA; CDR3aa: CASSPGGTEAFF; CDR3nt: TGTGCCAGCAGCCCAGGTGGCACTGAAGCTTTCTTT
j_gene: TRBJ1-5; abundance: NA; v_gene: TRBV18; d_gene: NA; CDR3aa: CASSGGNEQPQHF; CDR3nt: TGTGCCAGCTCAGGGGGCAATGAACAGCCCCAGCATTTT
j_gene: TRBJ2-3; abundance: few; v_gene: TRBV28; d_gene: NA; CDR3aa: CASSPRDFSQYF; CDR3nt: TGTGCCAGCAGTCCGAGGGATTTTTCGCAGTATTTT
j_gene: TRBJ2-7; abundance: NA; v_gene: TRBV10-3; d_gene: TRBD1; CDR3aa: CAIRDRGVHEQYF; CDR3nt: TGTGCCATCAGGGACAGGGGAGTCCACGAGCAGTACTTC
j_gene: TRBJ1-5; abundance: once; v_gene: TRBV19; d_gene: TRBD1; CDR3aa: CASRDRGGIHQPQHF; CDR3nt: TGTGCCAGTAGGGACAGGGGAGGTATTCATCAGCCCCAGCATTTT
j_gene: TRBJ1-5; abundance: NA; v_gene: TRBV19; d_gene: NA; CDR3aa: CASSNPGNNQPQHF; CDR3nt: TGTGCCAGTAGTAATCCAGGAAACAATCAGCCCCAGCATTTT
j_gene: TRBJ1-1; abundance: NA; v_gene: TRBV12-3/TRBV12-4; d_gene: TRBD1; CDR3aa: CASSILRGVEAFF; CDR3nt: TGTGCCAGCAGTATTCTCAGGGGGGTGGAAGCTTTCTTT
j_gene: TRBJ2-7; abundance: few; v_gene: TRBV6-5; d_gene: NA; CDR3aa: CASSYGQQSHYEQYF; CDR3nt: TGTGCCAGCAGTTACGGACAGCAAAGTCATTACGAGCAGTACTTC
j_gene: TRBJ2-3; abundance: NA; v_gene: TRBV11-2; d_gene: TRBD1; CDR3aa: CASSPGQSTDTQYF; CDR3nt: TGTGCCAGCAGCCCGGGACAGTCCACAGATACGCAGTATTTT
j_gene: TRBJ1-4; abundance: NA; v_gene: TRBV10-3; d_gene: TRBD1; CDR3aa: CAISESQGDEKLFF; CDR3nt: TGTGCCATCAGTGAGTCACAGGGGGACGAAAAACTGTTTTTT
j_gene: TRBJ2-3; abundance: NA; v_gene: TRBV4-1; d_gene: TRBD2; CDR3aa: CASSRIAGDTDTQYF; CDR3nt: TGCGCCAGCAGCCGGATAGCGGGGGACACAGATACGCAGTATTTT
j_gene: TRBJ2-5; abundance: NA; v_gene: TRBV5-1; d_gene: NA; CDR3aa: CASSLVSTQETQYF; CDR3nt: TGCGCCAGCAGCTTGGTGTCTACCCAAGAGACCCAGTACTTC
j_gene: TRBJ2-1; abundance: NA; v_gene: TRBV6-5; d_gene: TRBD2; CDR3aa: CASSYRTSDNEQFF; CDR3nt: TGTGCCAGCAGTTACCGGACTAGCGACAATGAGCAGTTCTTC
j_gene: TRBJ2-1; abundance: NA; v_gene: TRBV5-6; d_gene: TRBD2; CDR3aa: CASSGTSGVTEQFF; CDR3nt: TGTGCCAGCAGCGGGACTAGCGGGGTAACTGAGCAGTTCTTC
j_gene: TRBJ2-2; abundance: NA; v_gene: TRBV10-3; d_gene: NA; CDR3aa: CAISESRGTGELFF; CDR3nt: TGTGCCATCAGTGAGTCCAGGGGCACCGGGGAGCTGTTTTTT
j_gene: TRBJ1-6; abundance: few; v_gene: TRBV28; d_gene: TRBD1; CDR3aa: CASSRQGSPNSPLHF; CDR3nt: TGTGCCAGCAGCCGACAGGGGTCCCCTAATTCACCCCTCCACTTT
j_gene: TRBJ2-7; abundance: NA; v_gene: TRBV5-6; d_gene: NA; CDR3aa: CASSLVRGLLRYEQYF; CDR3nt: TGTGCCAGCAGCTTGGTTCGGGGGTTACTTCGCTACGAGCAGTACTTC
j_gene: TRBJ2-7; abundance: few; v_gene: TRBV20-1; d_gene: NA; CDR3aa: CSARQNEQYF; CDR3nt: TGCAGTGCTAGACAGAACGAGCAGTACTTC
j_gene: TRBJ1-2; abundance: NA; v_gene: TRBV30; d_gene: NA; CDR3aa: CAWSGGNYGYTF; CDR3nt: TGTGCCTGGAGCGGCGGGAACTATGGCTACACCTTC
j_gene: TRBJ2-3; abundance: few; v_gene: TRBV12-5; d_gene: NA; CDR3aa: CASGSGNTDTQYF; CDR3nt: TGTGCTAGCGGGTCGGGAAACACAGATACGCAGTATTTT
j_gene: TRBJ2-2; abundance: NA; v_gene: TRBV28; d_gene: NA; CDR3aa: CASRRQGSTGELFF; CDR3nt: TGTGCCAGCAGACGTCAGGGAAGCACCGGGGAGCTGTTTTTT
j_gene: TRBJ1-2; abundance: NA; v_gene: TRBV7-9; d_gene: TRBD1; CDR3aa: CASSPGQSLANYGYTF; CDR3nt: TGTGCCAGCAGCCCGGGACAGTCCCTAGCTAACTATGGCTACACCTTC
j_gene: TRBJ1-3; abundance: NA; v_gene: TRBV14; d_gene: NA; CDR3aa: CASSQGGGRGNTIYF; CDR3nt: TGTGCCAGCAGCCAAGGGGGAGGTCGTGGAAACACCATATATTTT
j_gene: TRBJ1-1; abundance: NA; v_gene: TRBV28; d_gene: NA; CDR3aa: CATMTGTEAFF; CDR3nt: TGTGCCACCATGACAGGAACTGAAGCTTTCTTT
j_gene: TRBJ2-7; abundance: NA; v_gene: TRBV7-2; d_gene: TRBD2; CDR3aa: CASSERSGTSSYEQYF; CDR3nt: TGTGCCAGCAGCGAGCGATCCGGGACTAGCTCCTACGAGCAGTACTTC
j_gene: TRBJ1-1; abundance: NA; v_gene: TRBV7-8; d_gene: NA; CDR3aa: CASSLVWSGTEAFF; CDR3nt: TGTGCCAGCAGCTTAGTGTGGTCAGGGACTGAAGCTTTCTTT
j_gene: TRBJ2-7; abundance: NA; v_gene: TRBV29-1; d_gene: NA; CDR3aa: CSVKDTRSYEQYF; CDR3nt: TGCAGTGTCAAGGACACTCGGTCCTACGAGCAGTACTTC
j_gene: TRBJ2-1; abundance: NA; v_gene: TRBV2; d_gene: TRBD1; CDR3aa: CASSTPGQGREVGYRGYNEQFF; CDR3nt: TGTGCCAGCAGTACTCCGGGACAGGGGAGGGAGGTTGGCTACAGGGGGTACAATGAGCAGTTCTTC
j_gene: TRBJ1-1; abundance: NA; v_gene: TRBV7-6; d_gene: NA; CDR3aa: CASSTPQSAHTEAFF; CDR3nt: TGTGCCAGCAGCACCCCTCAGTCAGCGCACACTGAAGCTTTCTTT
j_gene: TRBJ1-4; abundance: NA; v_gene: TRBV27; d_gene: NA; CDR3aa: CASSTDRVATNEKLFF; CDR3nt: TGTGCCAGCAGTACCGACAGAGTTGCAACTAATGAAAAACTGTTTTTT